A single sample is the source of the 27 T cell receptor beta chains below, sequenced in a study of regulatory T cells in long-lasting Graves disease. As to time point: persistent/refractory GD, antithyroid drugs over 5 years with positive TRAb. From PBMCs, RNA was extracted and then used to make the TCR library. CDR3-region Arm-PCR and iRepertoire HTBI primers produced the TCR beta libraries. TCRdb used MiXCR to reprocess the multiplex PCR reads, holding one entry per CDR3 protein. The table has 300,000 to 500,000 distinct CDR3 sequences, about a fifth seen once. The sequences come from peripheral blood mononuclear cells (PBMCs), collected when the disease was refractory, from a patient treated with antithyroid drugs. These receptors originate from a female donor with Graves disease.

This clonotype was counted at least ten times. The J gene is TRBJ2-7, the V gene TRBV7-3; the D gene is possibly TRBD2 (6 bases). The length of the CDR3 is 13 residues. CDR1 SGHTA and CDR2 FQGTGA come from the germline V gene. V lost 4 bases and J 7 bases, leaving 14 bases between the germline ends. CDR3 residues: CASSSGYGGEQYF. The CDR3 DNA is TGTGCCAGCAGCTCCGGTTATGGGGGGGAGCAGTACTTC.

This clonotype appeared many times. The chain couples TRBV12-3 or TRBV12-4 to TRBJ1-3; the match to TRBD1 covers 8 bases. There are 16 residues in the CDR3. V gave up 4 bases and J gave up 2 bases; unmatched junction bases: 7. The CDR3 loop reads CASSSGQGPAGNTIYF. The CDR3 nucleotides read TGTGCCAGCAGTTCCGGACAGGGACCGGCTGGAAACACCATATATTTT.

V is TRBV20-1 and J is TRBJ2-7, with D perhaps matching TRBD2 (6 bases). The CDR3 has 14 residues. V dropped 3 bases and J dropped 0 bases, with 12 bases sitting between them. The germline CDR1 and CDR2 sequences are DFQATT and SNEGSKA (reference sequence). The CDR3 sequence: CSARFAGPSYEQYF. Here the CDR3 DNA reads TGCAGTGCTAGGTTCGCGGGGCCCTCCTACGAGCAGTACTTC.

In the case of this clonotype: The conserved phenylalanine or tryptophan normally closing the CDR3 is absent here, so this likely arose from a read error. As DNA, the CDR3 is TGTGCCAGCTCACCCGCGGACAGGGGCTACGAGCAGTACCTC. Protein sequence: CASSPADRGYEQYL. The genes are TRBV18 and TRBJ2-7, with TRBD1 matching 9 bases. Germline assignment: CDR1 KGHSH and CDR2 LQKENI. The CDR3 covers 14 residues. The J segment lost 3 bases and the V segment lost 3 bases, leaving 3 bases of the junction unmatched.

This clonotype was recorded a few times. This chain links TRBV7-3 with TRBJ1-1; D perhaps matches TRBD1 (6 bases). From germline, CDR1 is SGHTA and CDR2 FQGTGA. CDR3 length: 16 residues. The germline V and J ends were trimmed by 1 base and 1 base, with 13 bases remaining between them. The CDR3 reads CASSLIGGGRNTEAFF. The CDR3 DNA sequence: TGTGCCAGCAGCTTAATAGGAGGGGGTAGGAACACTGAAGCTTTCTTT.

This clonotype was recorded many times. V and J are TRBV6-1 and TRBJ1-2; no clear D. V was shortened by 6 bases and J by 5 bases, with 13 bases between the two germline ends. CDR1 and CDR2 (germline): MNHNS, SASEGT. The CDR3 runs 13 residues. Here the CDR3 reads CASSYTSVYGYTF. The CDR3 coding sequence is TGTGCCAGCAGCTATACCTCCGTATATGGCTACACCTTC.

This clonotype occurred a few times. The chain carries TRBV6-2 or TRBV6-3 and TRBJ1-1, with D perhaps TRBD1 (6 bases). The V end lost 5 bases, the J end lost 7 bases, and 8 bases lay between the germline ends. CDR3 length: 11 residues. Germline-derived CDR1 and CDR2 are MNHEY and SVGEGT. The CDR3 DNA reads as TGTGCCAGCAGTGACAGGATTGAAGCTTTCTTT. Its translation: CASSDRIEAFF.

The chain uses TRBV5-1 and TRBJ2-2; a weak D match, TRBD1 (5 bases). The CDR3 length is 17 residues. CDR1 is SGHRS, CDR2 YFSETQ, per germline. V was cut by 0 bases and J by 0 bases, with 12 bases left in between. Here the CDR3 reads CASSLEGHVPNTGELFF. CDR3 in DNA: TGCGCCAGCAGCTTGGAAGGACATGTCCCGAACACCGGGGAGCTGTTTTTT.

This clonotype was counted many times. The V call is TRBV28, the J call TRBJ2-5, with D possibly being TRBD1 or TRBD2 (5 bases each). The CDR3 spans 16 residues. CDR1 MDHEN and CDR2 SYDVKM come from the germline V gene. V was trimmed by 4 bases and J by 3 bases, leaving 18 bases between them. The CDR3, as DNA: TGTGCCAGCAGTTCCCGGGACGGGGCGGCGAAAGAGACCCAGTACTTC. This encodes CASSSRDGAAKETQYF. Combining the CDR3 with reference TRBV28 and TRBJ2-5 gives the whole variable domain DVKVTQSSRYLVKRTGEKVFLECVQDMDHENMFWYRQDPGLGLRLIYFSYDVKMKEKGDIPEGYSVSREKKERFSLILESASTNQTSMYLCASSSRDGAAKETQYFGPGTRLLVL.

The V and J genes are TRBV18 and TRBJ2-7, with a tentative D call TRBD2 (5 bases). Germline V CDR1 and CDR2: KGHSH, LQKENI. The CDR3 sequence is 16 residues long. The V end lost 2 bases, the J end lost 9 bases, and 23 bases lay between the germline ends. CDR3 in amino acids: CASSPRVSQPLRGQYF. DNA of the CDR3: TGTGCCAGCTCACCAAGGGTCTCTCAGCCGCTACGGGGGCAGTACTTC.

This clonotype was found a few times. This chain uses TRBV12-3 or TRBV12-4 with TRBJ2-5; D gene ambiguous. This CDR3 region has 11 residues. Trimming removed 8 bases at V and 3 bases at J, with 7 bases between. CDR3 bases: TGTGCCAGCGCCTTCGAAGAGACCCAGTACTTC. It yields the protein CASAFEETQYF.

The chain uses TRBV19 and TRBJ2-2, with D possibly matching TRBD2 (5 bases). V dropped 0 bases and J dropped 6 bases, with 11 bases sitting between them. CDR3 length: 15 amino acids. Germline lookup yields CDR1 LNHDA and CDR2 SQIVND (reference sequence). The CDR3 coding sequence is TGTGCCAGTAGTATAGACAGGACGAGGGCCGGGGAGCTGTTTTTT. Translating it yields CASSIDRTRAGELFF.

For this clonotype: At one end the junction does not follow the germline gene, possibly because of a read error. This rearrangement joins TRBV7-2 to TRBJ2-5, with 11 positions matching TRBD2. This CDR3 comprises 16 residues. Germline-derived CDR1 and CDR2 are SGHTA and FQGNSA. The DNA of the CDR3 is TGTGCCAGCAGCTCCGGACTAGCGGGTAATAGGGAGATCCAGTACTTC. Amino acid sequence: CASSSGLAGNREIQYF.

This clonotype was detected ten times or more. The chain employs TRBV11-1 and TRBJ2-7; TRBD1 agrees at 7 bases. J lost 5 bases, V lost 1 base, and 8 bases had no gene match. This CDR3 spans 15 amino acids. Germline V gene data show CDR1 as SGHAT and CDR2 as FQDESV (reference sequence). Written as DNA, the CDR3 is TGTGCCAGCAGCTTAGAGGGGACAGCCCCTCACGAGCAGTACTTC. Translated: CASSLEGTAPHEQYF. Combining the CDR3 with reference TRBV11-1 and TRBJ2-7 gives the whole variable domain EAEVAQSPRYKITEKSQAVAFWCDPISGHATLYWYRQILGQGPELLVQFQDESVVDDSQLPKDRFSAERLKGVDSTLKIQPAELGDSAMYLCASSLEGTAPHEQYFGPGTRLTVT.

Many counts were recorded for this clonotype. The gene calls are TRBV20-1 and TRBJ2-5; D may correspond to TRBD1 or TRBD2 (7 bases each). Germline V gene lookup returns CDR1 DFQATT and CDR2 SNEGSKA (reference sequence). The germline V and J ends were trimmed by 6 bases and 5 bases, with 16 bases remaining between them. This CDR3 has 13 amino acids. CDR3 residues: CSARGRGSETQYF. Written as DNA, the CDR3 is TGCAGTGCCAGGGGGAGGGGTTCGGAGACCCAGTACTTC.

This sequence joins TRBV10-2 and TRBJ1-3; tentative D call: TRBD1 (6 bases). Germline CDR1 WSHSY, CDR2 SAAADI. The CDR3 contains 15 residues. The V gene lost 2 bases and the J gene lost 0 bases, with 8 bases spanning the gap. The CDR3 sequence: CASSELQGSGNTIYF. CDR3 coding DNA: TGCGCCAGCAGTGAGCTACAGGGCTCTGGAAACACCATATATTTT.

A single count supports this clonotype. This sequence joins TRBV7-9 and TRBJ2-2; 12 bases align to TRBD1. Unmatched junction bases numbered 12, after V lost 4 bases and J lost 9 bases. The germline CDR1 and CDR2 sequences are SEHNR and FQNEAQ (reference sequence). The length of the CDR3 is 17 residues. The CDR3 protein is CASSSPGDRGLDRELFF. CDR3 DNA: TGTGCCAGCAGCTCCCCGGGGGACAGGGGGCTGGACAGGGAGCTGTTTTTT.

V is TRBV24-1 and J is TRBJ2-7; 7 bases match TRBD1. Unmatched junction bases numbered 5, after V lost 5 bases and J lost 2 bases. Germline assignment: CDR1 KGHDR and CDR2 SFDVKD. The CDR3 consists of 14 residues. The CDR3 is CATSVDRETYEQYF. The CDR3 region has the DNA TGTGCCACCAGTGTAGACAGGGAGACCTACGAGCAGTACTTC.

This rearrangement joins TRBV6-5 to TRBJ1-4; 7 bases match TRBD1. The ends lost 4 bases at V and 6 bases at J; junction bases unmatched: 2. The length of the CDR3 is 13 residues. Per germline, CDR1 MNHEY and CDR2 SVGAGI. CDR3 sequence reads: CASSFQGDEKLFF. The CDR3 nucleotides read TGTGCCAGCAGTTTCCAGGGGGATGAAAAACTGTTTTTT.

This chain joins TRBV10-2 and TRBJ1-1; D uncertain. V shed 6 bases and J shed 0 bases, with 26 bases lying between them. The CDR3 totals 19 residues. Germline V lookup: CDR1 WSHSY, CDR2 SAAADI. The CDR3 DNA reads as TGCGCCAGCAGGGGAAAGGTGGGTGGGAAGGGCTCGATGAACACTGAAGCTTTCTTT. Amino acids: CASRGKVGGKGSMNTEAFF.

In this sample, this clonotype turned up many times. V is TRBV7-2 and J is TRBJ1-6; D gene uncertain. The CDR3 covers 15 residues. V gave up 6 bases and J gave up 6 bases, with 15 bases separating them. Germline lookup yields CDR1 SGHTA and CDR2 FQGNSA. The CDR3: CASSQQPNSNSPLHF. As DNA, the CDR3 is TGTGCCAGCAGTCAACAACCCAACAGTAATTCACCCCTCCACTTT.

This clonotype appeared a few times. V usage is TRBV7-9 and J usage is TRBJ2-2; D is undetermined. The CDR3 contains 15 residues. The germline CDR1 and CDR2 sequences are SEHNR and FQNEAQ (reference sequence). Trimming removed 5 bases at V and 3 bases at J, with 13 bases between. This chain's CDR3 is CASSPASVHTGELFF. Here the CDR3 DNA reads TGTGCCAGCAGCCCCGCCTCGGTCCACACCGGGGAGCTGTTTTTT.

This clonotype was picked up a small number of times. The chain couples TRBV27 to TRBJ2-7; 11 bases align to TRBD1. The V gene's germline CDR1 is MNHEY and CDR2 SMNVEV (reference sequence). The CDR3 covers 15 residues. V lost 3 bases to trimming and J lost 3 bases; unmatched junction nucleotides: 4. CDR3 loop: CASSFGQGAGYEQYF. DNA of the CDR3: TGTGCCAGCAGTTTCGGACAGGGGGCTGGCTACGAGCAGTACTTC.

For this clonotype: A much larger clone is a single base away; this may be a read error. CDR3 bases: TGCAGCGCTGTCCCAGGGCAAGAGACCCAGTACTTC. This encodes CSAVPGQETQYF. This chain uses TRBV29-1 with TRBJ2-5; D may be TRBD1 (5 bases). Germline assignment: CDR1 SQVTM and CDR2 ANQGSEA. V was shortened by 7 bases and J by 2 bases, with 11 bases between the two germline ends. This CDR3 spans 12 amino acids.

Here the CDR3 reads CSATGLPVNEQFF. CDR3 DNA: TGCAGTGCCACGGGACTACCCGTCAATGAGCAGTTCTTC. This sequence joins TRBV20-1 and TRBJ2-1, with TRBD2 identical over 7 bases. This CDR3 has 13 residues. Germline V gene lookup returns CDR1 DFQATT and CDR2 SNEGSKA (reference sequence). V lost 6 bases, J lost 6 bases, and 8 bases stayed unmatched.

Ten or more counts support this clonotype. CDR3 protein: CAWGSGPSGYTF. Written as DNA, the CDR3 is TGTGCCTGGGGTAGCGGGCCAAGTGGCTACACCTTC. The genes are TRBV30 and TRBJ1-2; the D is unclear. Trimming removed 5 bases from V and 7 bases from J, with 14 bases in between. There are 12 residues in the CDR3. CDR1 is GTSNPN, CDR2 SVGIG, per germline (reference sequence).

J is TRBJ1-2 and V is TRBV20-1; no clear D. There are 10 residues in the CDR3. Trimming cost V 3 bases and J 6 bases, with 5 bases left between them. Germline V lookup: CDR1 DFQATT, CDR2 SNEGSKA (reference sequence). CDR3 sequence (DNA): TGCAGTGCTAGTGGACATGGCTACACCTTC. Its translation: CSASGHGYTF.